This entry describes one T cell receptor (beta chain). This CDR3 has 14 amino acids. V was clipped by 8 bases and J by 0 bases; unmatched bases: 5. Germline CDR1 reads MNHEY; CDR2 reads SVGAGI. Original methodology: Estimation of nucleated cell counts relied on the amplification of reference gene primers. Sequenced by immunoSEQ multiplex PCR; TCRdb stores in-frame clones only, minus some. V, J and clone size are taken as reported in that table, and D and trimming were inferred from the DNA itself. Of about 170,000 clones listed, 82% are singletons. This sample was taken from a study of blood T cell repertoires in COVID-19.

The TCR originated in a woman in her thirties or forties with COVID-19, enrolled during active disease. V and J are TRBV6-5 and TRBJ1-1, with 8 bases fitting TRBD1. Sequencing was performed on peripheral blood. DNA for the CDR3: TGTGCCAGCTCGAGACAGGGGATGAACACTGAAGCTTTCTTT. This gives the protein CASSRQGMNTEAFF.